The rows below give T cell receptor beta chains drawn from one sample of a study of T cells after yellow fever vaccination. TCRdb itself ran the 5' RACE reads through MiXCR, one entry per CDR3 protein. The sample yields around 340,000 distinct CDR3 sequences, around 13% seen once. The specimen was CD4+ T cells sorted from PBMCs, collected 15 days after the yellow fever booster vaccination. The receptors shown here come from a man aged 18-30 years who received the YFV17D yellow fever vaccine. Both conserved end residues are part of each CDR3. The D gene is left open where the match is weak. For some rows the clone size is stated as once, few or many, or as a class when expanded; others skip it.

cdr3_length: 15
v_call: TRBV3-1
clone_size: .
d_call: .
j_call: TRBJ2-3
cdr3_aa: CASSQAGAQADTQYF
cdr3_nt: TGTGCCAGCAGCCAAGCAGGGGCTCAGGCAGATACGCAGTATTTT

cdr3_length: 13
v_call: TRBV7-2
clone_size: few
d_call: .
j_call: TRBJ1-1
cdr3_aa: CASSLFQNTEAFF
cdr3_nt: TGTGCCAGCAGCTTATTTCAGAACACTGAAGCTTTCTTT

cdr3_length: 19
v_call: TRBV6-2/TRBV6-3
clone_size: .
d_call: TRBD2
j_call: TRBJ2-5
cdr3_aa: CASSYSTRVLAGNRETQYF
cdr3_nt: TGTGCCAGCAGTTACTCCACTAGGGTACTAGCGGGGAACCGAGAGACCCAGTACTTC

cdr3_length: 15
v_call: TRBV7-9
clone_size: many
d_call: .
j_call: TRBJ2-2
cdr3_aa: CASSAREGWTGELFF
cdr3_nt: TGTGCCAGCAGCGCACGAGAAGGCTGGACCGGGGAGCTGTTTTTT

cdr3_length: 13
v_call: TRBV2
clone_size: many
d_call: .
j_call: TRBJ2-5
cdr3_aa: CASNRQEQETQYF
cdr3_nt: TGTGCCAGCAACCGACAGGAACAAGAGACCCAGTACTTC

cdr3_length: 13
v_call: TRBV18
clone_size: .
d_call: .
j_call: TRBJ1-1
cdr3_aa: CASSEGQYTEAFF
cdr3_nt: TGTGCCAGCTCAGAAGGACAGTACACTGAAGCTTTCTTT

cdr3_length: 16
v_call: TRBV4-2
clone_size: many
d_call: .
j_call: TRBJ1-5
cdr3_aa: CASSQGGHDGNQPQHF
cdr3_nt: TGTGCCAGCAGCCAAGGGGGGCACGACGGCAATCAGCCCCAGCATTTT

cdr3_length: 13
v_call: TRBV12-3/TRBV12-4
clone_size: .
d_call: .
j_call: TRBJ1-1
cdr3_aa: CASTKGADTEAFF
cdr3_nt: TGTGCCAGCACCAAGGGAGCGGACACTGAAGCTTTCTTT

cdr3_length: 15
v_call: TRBV5-1
clone_size: few
d_call: TRBD1
j_call: TRBJ1-1
cdr3_aa: CASSNRDRGNTEAFF
cdr3_nt: TGCGCCAGCAGCAACAGGGACAGGGGGAACACTGAAGCTTTCTTT

cdr3_length: 17
v_call: TRBV7-9
clone_size: .
d_call: TRBD1
j_call: TRBJ2-7
cdr3_aa: CASSVLQTGRSSYEQYF
cdr3_nt: TGTGCCAGCAGCGTCCTCCAGACAGGGCGGTCCTCCTACGAGCAGTACTTC

cdr3_length: 13
v_call: TRBV20-1
clone_size: few
d_call: TRBD1
j_call: TRBJ1-2
cdr3_aa: CSPGQGVTYGYTF
cdr3_nt: TGCAGTCCCGGACAGGGGGTGACCTATGGCTACACCTTC

cdr3_length: 13
v_call: TRBV20-1
clone_size: few
d_call: TRBD2
j_call: TRBJ2-5
cdr3_aa: CSASGGAEETQYF
cdr3_nt: TGCAGTGCTAGCGGGGGGGCGGAGGAGACCCAGTACTTC

cdr3_length: 14
v_call: TRBV12-3/TRBV12-4
clone_size: many
d_call: .
j_call: TRBJ2-2
cdr3_aa: CASTPGTSTGELFF
cdr3_nt: TGTGCCAGCACCCCGGGGACCTCCACCGGGGAGCTGTTTTTT

cdr3_length: 14
v_call: TRBV20-1
clone_size: few
d_call: .
j_call: TRBJ2-3
cdr3_aa: CSASGTPRTDTQYF
cdr3_nt: TGCAGTGCTAGCGGGACTCCCCGAACAGATACGCAGTATTTT

cdr3_length: 13
v_call: TRBV20-1
clone_size: .
d_call: .
j_call: TRBJ2-7
cdr3_aa: CSARDLSTYEQYF
cdr3_nt: TGCAGTGCTAGAGATCTATCAACCTACGAGCAGTACTTC

cdr3_length: 13
v_call: TRBV5-1
clone_size: few
d_call: TRBD1
j_call: TRBJ1-1
cdr3_aa: CASSRGTDTEAFF
cdr3_nt: TGCGCCAGCAGCCGAGGGACAGACACTGAAGCTTTCTTT

cdr3_length: 14
v_call: TRBV20-1
clone_size: .
d_call: TRBD2
j_call: TRBJ2-5
cdr3_aa: CSARRGGAQETQYF
cdr3_nt: TGCAGTGCTAGACGGGGGGGGGCCCAAGAGACCCAGTACTTC

cdr3_length: 13
v_call: TRBV2
clone_size: few
d_call: .
j_call: TRBJ2-4
cdr3_aa: CASFYSRGNIQYF
cdr3_nt: TGTGCCAGCTTTTACTCTCGGGGAAACATTCAGTACTTC

cdr3_length: 13
v_call: TRBV7-2
clone_size: many
d_call: .
j_call: TRBJ2-5
cdr3_aa: CASSLGNRETQYF
cdr3_nt: TGTGCCAGCAGCTTAGGGAACCGGGAGACCCAGTACTTC

cdr3_length: 12
v_call: TRBV6-2/TRBV6-3
clone_size: .
d_call: .
j_call: TRBJ2-5
cdr3_aa: CASSYSIRTQYF
cdr3_nt: TGTGCCAGCAGTTACTCGATTCGGACCCAGTACTTC

cdr3_length: 15
v_call: TRBV11-2
clone_size: .
d_call: .
j_call: TRBJ1-1
cdr3_aa: CASSLRQSRNTEAFF
cdr3_nt: TGTGCCAGCAGCTTGCGACAGAGTAGGAACACTGAAGCTTTCTTT

cdr3_length: 11
v_call: TRBV7-9
clone_size: few
d_call: .
j_call: TRBJ1-2
cdr3_aa: CATLWKGGYTF
cdr3_nt: TGTGCCACCCTATGGAAGGGTGGCTACACCTTC

cdr3_length: 15
v_call: TRBV20-1
clone_size: few
d_call: TRBD2
j_call: TRBJ2-3
cdr3_aa: CSAGLLAGEGDTQYF
cdr3_nt: TGCAGTGCTGGCCTCCTAGCGGGGGAAGGGGATACGCAGTATTTT

cdr3_length: 15
v_call: TRBV12-3/TRBV12-4
clone_size: many
d_call: .
j_call: TRBJ2-3
cdr3_aa: CASSLDLTGTDTQYF
cdr3_nt: TGTGCCAGCAGCCTTGATTTGACAGGCACAGATACGCAGTATTTT

cdr3_length: 14
v_call: TRBV7-3
clone_size: .
d_call: TRBD2
j_call: TRBJ2-1
cdr3_aa: CASSPERGGNEQFF
cdr3_nt: TGTGCCAGCAGCCCTGAGCGGGGGGGTAATGAGCAGTTCTTC

cdr3_length: 15
v_call: TRBV7-9
clone_size: many
d_call: TRBD2
j_call: TRBJ2-1
cdr3_aa: CASSPTSGGSNEQFF
cdr3_nt: TGTGCCAGCAGCCCAACTAGCGGGGGTAGCAATGAGCAGTTCTTC

cdr3_length: 10
v_call: TRBV7-9
clone_size: many
d_call: TRBD1
j_call: TRBJ2-4
cdr3_aa: CASTRQGHDF
cdr3_nt: TGTGCCAGCACCCGACAGGGCCACGACTTC

cdr3_length: 14
v_call: TRBV7-2
clone_size: .
d_call: TRBD1
j_call: TRBJ1-4
cdr3_aa: CASSRRQGDEKLFF
cdr3_nt: TGTGCCAGCAGCCGCCGACAGGGTGATGAAAAACTGTTTTTT

cdr3_length: 13
v_call: TRBV5-1
clone_size: .
d_call: .
j_call: TRBJ1-1
cdr3_aa: CASRLNQGSGAFF
cdr3_nt: TGCGCCAGCAGATTAAACCAGGGTTCGGGAGCTTTCTTT

cdr3_length: 15
v_call: TRBV5-1
clone_size: many
d_call: TRBD2
j_call: TRBJ2-1
cdr3_aa: CASVVVPGGNNEQFF
cdr3_nt: TGCGCCAGCGTGGTGGTTCCGGGGGGTAACAATGAGCAGTTCTTC

cdr3_length: 14
v_call: TRBV20-1
clone_size: .
d_call: TRBD1
j_call: TRBJ1-1
cdr3_aa: CSARAPAGGTEAFF
cdr3_nt: TGCAGTGCTAGGGCCCCAGCAGGGGGCACTGAAGCTTTCTTT